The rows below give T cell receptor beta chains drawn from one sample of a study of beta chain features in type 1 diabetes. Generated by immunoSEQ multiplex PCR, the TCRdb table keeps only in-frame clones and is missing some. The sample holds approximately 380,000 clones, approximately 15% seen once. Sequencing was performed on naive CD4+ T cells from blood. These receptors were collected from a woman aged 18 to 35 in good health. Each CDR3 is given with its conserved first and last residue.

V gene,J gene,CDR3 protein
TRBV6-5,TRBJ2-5,CASSYSKGVQTQYF
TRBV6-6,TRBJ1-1,CASSGVTEAFF
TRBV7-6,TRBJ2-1,CASSLNLGEQFF
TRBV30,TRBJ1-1,CAWSVGGNTEAFF
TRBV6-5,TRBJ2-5,CASRTKQGTPQYF
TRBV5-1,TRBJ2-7,CASSAGAYEQYF
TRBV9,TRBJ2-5,CASSVSSGRAETQYF
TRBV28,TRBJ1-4,CASSRQGREKLFF
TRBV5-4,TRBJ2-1,CASSSKAGGPGNEQFF
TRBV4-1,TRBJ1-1,CASSQEARMNTEAFF
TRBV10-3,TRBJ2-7,CAINPGQGSYEQYF
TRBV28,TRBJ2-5,CASSRTGTDQETQYF
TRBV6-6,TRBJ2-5,CASVKETQYF
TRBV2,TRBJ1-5,CASSLDNSKHF
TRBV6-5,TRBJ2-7,CASVFGRGRIYEQYF
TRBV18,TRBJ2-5,CASSQHLQETQYF
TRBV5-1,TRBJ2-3,CASSSGTPPDTQYF
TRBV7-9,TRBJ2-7,CASRETGQGPYEQYF
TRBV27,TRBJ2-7,CASSRQVPIYEQYF
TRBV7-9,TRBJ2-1,CASSLGDSILGEQFF
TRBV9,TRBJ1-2,CASSVGHPNYGYTF
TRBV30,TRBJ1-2,CAWSVGAKNYGYTF
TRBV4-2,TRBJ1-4,CASSQEGQPNEKLFF
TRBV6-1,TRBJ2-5,CASGDRPQETQYF
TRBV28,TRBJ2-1,CASSLLADNEQFF
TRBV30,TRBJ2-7,CAWSITGGSYEQYF
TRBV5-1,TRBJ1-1,CASSLVRGTEAFF
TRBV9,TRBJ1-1,CASSVSGSLSEAFF
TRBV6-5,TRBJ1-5,CASRPDRGYQPQHF
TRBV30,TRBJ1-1,CAWSQQGYTEAFF
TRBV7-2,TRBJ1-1,CASSWDRGVTEAFF
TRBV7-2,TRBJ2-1,CASSFDRSSYNEQFF
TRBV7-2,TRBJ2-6,CASSLGSSGANVLTF
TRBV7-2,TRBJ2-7,CASSRGQLTYEQYF
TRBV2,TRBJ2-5,CASSEGGTSQETQYF
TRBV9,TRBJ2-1,CASSPYRSYNEQFF
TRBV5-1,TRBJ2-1,CASSAGQGGGNEQFF
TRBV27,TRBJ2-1,CASQGQGAIRDNEQFF
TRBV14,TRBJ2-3,CASTRQGYGTQYF
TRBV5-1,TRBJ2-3,CASKTTISTDTQYF
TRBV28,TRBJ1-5,CASSLSGGNQPQHF
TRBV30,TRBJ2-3,CAWSTGLGTSTDTQYF
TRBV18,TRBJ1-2,CASSQTDNYGYTF
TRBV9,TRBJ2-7,CASGRGRGDEQYF
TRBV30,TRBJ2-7,CAWIRRASGPYEQYF
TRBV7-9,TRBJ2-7,CASSLRDRGLEESYEQYF
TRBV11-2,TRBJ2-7,CASSPTLGAGYEQYF
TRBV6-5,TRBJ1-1,CASSYPAGASEAFF
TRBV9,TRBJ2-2,CASSPSGSGYTGELFF
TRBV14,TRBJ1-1,CASSLDRGRTEAFF
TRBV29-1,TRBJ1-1,CSVEGTDTEAFF
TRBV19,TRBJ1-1,CASSTRQITEAFF
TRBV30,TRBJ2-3,CAWSSDRGQLTQYF
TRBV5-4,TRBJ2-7,CASSPAGGSYEQYF
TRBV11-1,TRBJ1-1,CASSLTGGLTEAFF
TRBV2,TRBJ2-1,CASVPGQGNNEQFF
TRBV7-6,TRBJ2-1,CASGLAGDYNEQFF
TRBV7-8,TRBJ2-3,CASSPLNTQYF
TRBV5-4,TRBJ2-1,CASSPRFAGWDNEQFF